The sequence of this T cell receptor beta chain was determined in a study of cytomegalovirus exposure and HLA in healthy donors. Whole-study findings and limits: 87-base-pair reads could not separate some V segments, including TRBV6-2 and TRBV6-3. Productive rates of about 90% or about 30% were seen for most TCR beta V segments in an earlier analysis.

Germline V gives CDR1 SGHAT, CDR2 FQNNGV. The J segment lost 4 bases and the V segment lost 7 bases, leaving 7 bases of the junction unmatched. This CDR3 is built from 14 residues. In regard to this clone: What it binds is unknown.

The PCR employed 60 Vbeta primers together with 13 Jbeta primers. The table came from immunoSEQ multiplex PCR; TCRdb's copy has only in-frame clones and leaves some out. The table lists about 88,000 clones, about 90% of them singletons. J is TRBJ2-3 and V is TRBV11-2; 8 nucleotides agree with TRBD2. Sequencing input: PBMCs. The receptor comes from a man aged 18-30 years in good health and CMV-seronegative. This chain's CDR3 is CASNLAGGPDTQYF. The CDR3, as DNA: TGTGCCAGCAACCTCGCGGGAGGCCCAGATACGCAGTATTTT. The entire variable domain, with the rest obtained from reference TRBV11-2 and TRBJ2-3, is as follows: EAGVAQSPRYKIIEKRQSVAFWCNPISGHATLYWYQQILGQGPKLLIQFQNNGVVDDSQLPKDRFSAERLKGVDSTLKIQPAKLEDSAVYLCASNLAGGPDTQYFGPGTRLTVL.